The text below deals with one TCR beta chain. Under the authors' procedure: Estimation of nucleated cell counts relied on the amplification of reference gene primers. The protocol was immunoSEQ multiplex PCR, while the TCRdb copy is restricted to in-frame clones and leaves out a portion. V and J calls and clone size are copied from that table; D and trimming were computed from the DNA. The sample holds some 190,000 clones, roughly 85% seen once. The CDR3 has 16 amino acids. Germline V lookup: CDR1 SGHNT, CDR2 YENEEA. V shed 5 bases and J 0 bases; nucleotides not matched to a gene: 6. The entry originates in a study of blood T cell repertoires in COVID-19. Study-wide background: Some COVID-19 samples were acute and others convalescent; all came from the United States, Italy and Spain. PBMCs, B-cell-depleted T cells, or T cells provided the cDNA or gDNA that made up the material.

The specimen was peripheral blood. V is TRBV11-3 and J is TRBJ2-2, with 7 bases aligning to TRBD1. This TCR was sampled from a man in his 60s with acute or convalescent COVID-19. In DNA, the CDR3 is TGTGCCAGCAGCCCACGGACAGGTTCGAACACCGGGGAGCTGTTTTTT. Its translation: CASSPRTGSNTGELFF.